This T cell receptor beta chain came from a study of beta chain features in type 1 diabetes. The V gene lost 8 bases and the J gene lost 3 bases, with 13 bases spanning the gap. The germline V gene has CDR1 SGDLS and CDR2 YYNGEE. The CDR3 sequence is 13 residues long. The entirety of the isolated RNA underwent reverse transcription, so expressed TCRB transcripts were sequenced. TCRdb's table, derived via immunoSEQ multiplex PCR, lists solely in-frame clones and lacks some. The sample comprises about 700,000 clones, roughly an eighth of which are singletons, and approximately 0.021% rests with the top ten. The study's findings and limits: TCRB CDR3 length was moderately but significantly reduced in all four CD4+ subsets of Type 1 diabetes patients.

On this clone itself: The antigen remains undetermined.

The origin of this receptor is a young man with type 1 diabetes. V gene TRBV9 combines with J gene TRBJ2-3; D possibly matches TRBD1 or TRBD2 (5 bases each). Sequenced input: naive CD4+ T cells from blood. The chain's CDR3 is CASRGSGTDTQYF. The CDR3, as DNA: TGTGCCAGTAGGGGCAGCGGTACAGATACGCAGTATTTT.